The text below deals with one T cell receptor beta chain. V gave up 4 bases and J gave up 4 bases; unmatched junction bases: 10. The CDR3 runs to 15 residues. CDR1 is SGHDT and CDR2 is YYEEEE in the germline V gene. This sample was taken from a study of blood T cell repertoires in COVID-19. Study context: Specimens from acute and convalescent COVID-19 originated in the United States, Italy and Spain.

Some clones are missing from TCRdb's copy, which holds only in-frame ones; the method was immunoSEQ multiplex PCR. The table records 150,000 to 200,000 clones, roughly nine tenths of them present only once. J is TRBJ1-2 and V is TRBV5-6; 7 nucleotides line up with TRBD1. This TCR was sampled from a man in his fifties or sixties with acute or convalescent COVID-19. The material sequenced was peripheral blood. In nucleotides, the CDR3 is TGTGCCAGCAGCCCGCCCGTAACAGGGGCCTATGGCTACACCTTC. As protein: CASSPPVTGAYGYTF.